This T cell receptor (beta chain) is from a study of cytomegalovirus exposure and HLA in healthy donors. General study results and limits: Researchers reported in a later analysis that a missense DCLRE1C variant was tied to TCR beta V- and J-gene trimming.

PCR amplification relied on 60 Vbeta primers (plus 13 Jbeta primers). Measured with immunoSEQ multiplex PCR; TCRdb has only the in-frame clones, and not every one. The sample includes 120,000 or so clones, 60% to 85% of them seen just once. As to this clone: No antigen is known for it.

The sample comprised PBMCs. The clonotype was recovered from a female donor in good health and CMV-seronegative.

CDR3 sequence: CASSLAGAGTGNTIYF. The CDR3 nucleotides are TGCGCCAGCAGCTTGGCCGGAGCAGGGACTGGAAACACCATATATTTT. The chain couples TRBV5-1 to TRBJ1-3, with D perhaps TRBD1 (5 bases). Germline CDR1 SGHRS, CDR2 YFSETQ. This CDR3 is built from 16 residues. V gave up 0 bases and J gave up 2 bases, with 12 bases separating them.